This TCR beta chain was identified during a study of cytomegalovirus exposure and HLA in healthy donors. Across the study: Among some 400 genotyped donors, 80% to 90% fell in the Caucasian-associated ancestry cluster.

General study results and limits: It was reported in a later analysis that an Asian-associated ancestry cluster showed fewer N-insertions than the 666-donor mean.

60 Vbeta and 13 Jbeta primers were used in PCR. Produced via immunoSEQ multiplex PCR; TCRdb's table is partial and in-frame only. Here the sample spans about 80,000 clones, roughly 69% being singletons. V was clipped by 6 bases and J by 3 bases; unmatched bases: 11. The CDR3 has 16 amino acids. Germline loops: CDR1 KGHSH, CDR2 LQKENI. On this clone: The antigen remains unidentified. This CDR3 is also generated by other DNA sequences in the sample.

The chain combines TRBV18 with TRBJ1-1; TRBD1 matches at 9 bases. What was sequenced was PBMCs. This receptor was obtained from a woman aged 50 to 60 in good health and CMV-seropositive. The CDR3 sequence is CASSLRTGESDTEAFF. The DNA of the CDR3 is TGTGCCAGCTCTCTACGGACAGGGGAATCGGACACTGAAGCTTTCTTT.